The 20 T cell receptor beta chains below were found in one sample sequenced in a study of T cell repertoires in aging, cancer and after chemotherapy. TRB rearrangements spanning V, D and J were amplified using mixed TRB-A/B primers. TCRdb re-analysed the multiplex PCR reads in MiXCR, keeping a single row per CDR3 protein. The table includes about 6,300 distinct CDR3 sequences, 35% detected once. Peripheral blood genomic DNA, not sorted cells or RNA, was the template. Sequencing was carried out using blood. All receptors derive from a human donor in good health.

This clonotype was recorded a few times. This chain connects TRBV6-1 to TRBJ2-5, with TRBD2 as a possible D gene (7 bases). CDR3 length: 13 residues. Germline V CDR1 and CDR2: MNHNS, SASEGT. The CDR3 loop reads CAVGGGHQETQYF. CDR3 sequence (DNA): TGTGCTGTGGGGGGGGGCCACCAAGAGACCCAGTACTTC.

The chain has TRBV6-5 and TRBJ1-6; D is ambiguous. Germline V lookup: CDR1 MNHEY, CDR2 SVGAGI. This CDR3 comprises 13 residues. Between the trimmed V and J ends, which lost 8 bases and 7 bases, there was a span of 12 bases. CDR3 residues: CASQSSQNSPLHF. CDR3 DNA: TGTGCCAGCCAGTCCAGTCAAAATTCACCCCTCCACTTT.

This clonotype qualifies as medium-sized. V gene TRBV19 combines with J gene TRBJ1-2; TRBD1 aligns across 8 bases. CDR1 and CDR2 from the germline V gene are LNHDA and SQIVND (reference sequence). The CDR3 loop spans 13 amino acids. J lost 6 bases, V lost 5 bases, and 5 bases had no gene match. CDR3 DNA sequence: TGTGCCAGTAGTGGCTCAGGGGGCGATGGCTACACCTTC. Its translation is CASSGSGGDGYTF.

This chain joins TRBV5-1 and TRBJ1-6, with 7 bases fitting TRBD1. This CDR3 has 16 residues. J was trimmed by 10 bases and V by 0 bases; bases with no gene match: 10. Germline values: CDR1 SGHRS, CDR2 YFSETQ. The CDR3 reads CASSLAWTGTNSPLHF. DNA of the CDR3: TGCGCCAGCAGCTTGGCCTGGACAGGAACAAACTCACCCCTCCACTTT.

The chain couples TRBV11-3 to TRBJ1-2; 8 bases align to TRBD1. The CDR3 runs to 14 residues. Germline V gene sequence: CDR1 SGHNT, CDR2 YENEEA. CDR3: CVSSLSQGARGYTF. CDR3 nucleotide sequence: TGTGTTAGCAGCTTGTCCCAGGGGGCGAGGGGCTACACCTTC.

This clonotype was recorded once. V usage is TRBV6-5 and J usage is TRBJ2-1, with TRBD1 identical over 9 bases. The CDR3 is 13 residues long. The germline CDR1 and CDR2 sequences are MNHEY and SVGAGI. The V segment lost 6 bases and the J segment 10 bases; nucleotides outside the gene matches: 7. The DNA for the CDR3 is TGTGCCAGCAGCCCACAGGGGGCGCGGGAGCAGTTCTTC. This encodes CASSPQGAREQFF.

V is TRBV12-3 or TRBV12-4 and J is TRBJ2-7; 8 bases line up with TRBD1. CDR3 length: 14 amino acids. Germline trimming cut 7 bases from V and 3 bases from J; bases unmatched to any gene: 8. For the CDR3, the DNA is TGTGCCAGCAACCCGACAGGGGCCCGCTACGAGCAGTACTTC. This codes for CASNPTGARYEQYF.

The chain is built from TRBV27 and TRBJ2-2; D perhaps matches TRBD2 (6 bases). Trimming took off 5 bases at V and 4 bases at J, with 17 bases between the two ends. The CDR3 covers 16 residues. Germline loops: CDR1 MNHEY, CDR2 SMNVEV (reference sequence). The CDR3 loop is CASSDPLAGFTGELFF. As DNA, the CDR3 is TGTGCCAGCAGTGATCCTCTGGCGGGGTTCACCGGGGAGCTGTTTTTT.

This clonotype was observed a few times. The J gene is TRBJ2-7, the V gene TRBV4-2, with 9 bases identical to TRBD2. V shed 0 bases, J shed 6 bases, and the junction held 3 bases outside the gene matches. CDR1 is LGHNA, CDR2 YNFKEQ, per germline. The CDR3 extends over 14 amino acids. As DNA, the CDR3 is TGTGCCAGCAGCCAAGAACAGCGGGAGGTCGAGCAGTACTTC. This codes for CASSQEQREVEQYF.

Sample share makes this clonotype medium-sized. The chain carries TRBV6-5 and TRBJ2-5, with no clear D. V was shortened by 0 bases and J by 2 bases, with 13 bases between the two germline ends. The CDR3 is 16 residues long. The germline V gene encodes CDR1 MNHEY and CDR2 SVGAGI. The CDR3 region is CASSYSSWAAQETQYF. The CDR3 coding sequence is TGTGCCAGCAGTTACTCGAGTTGGGCAGCGCAAGAGACCCAGTACTTC.

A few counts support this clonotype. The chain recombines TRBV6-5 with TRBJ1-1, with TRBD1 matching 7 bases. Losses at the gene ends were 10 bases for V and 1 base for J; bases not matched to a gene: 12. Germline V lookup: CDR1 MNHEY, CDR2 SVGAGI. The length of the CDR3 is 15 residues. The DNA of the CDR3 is TGTGCCACTCTGATAAGGACAGGAACGAACACTGAAGCTTTCTTT. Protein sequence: CATLIRTGTNTEAFF.

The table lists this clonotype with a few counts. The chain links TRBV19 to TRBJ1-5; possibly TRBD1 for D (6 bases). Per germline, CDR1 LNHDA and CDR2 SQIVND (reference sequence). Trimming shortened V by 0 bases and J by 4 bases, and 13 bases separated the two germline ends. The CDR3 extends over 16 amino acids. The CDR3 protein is CASSIEVGTRNQPQHF. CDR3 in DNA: TGTGCCAGTAGTATAGAAGTGGGGACAAGGAATCAGCCCCAGCATTTT.

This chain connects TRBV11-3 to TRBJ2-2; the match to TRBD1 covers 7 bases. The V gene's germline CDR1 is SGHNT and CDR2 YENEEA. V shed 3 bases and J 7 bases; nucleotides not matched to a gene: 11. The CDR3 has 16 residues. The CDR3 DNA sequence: TGTGCCAGCAGCTTGGCCACAGGGGTAGTCATCGGGGAGCTGTTTTTT. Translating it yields CASSLATGVVIGELFF.

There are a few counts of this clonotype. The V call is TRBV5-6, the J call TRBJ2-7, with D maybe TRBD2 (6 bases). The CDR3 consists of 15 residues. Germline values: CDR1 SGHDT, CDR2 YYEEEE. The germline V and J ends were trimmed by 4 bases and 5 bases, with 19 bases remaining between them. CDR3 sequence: CASSPMGGTSNEQYF. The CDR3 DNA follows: TGTGCCAGCAGCCCGATGGGGGGTACGAGCAACGAGCAGTACTTC.

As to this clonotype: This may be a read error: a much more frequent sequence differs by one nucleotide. In DNA, the CDR3 is TGCAGCGTCGACAGGGGTGACTACGAGCAGTTCTTC. As protein: CSVDRGDYEQFF. The chain recombines TRBV29-1 with TRBJ2-1; 8 nucleotides agree with TRBD1. The V gene's germline CDR1 is SQVTM and CDR2 ANQGSEA. The ends lost 6 bases at V and 10 bases at J; junction bases unmatched: 8. This CDR3 comprises 12 residues.

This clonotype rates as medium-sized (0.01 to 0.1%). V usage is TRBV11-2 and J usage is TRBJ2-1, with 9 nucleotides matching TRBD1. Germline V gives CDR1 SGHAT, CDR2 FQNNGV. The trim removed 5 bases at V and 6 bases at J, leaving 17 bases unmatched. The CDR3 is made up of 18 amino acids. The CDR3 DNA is TGTGCCAGCAGCGCACCCCCGGGACAGGGCCTTTTTATCAATGAGCAGTTCTTC. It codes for CASSAPPGQGLFINEQFF.

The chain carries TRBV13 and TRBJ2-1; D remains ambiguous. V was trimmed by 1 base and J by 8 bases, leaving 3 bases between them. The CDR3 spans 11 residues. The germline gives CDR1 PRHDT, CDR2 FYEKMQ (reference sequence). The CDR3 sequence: CASSLVHEQFF. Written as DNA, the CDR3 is TGTGCCAGCAGCTTAGTACATGAGCAGTTCTTC.

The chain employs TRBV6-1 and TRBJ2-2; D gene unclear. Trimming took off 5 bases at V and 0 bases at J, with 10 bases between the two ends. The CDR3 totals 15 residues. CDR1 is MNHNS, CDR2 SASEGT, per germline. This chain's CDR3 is CASSPQSSNTGELFF. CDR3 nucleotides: TGTGCCAGCAGTCCCCAGTCGTCGAACACCGGGGAGCTGTTTTTT.

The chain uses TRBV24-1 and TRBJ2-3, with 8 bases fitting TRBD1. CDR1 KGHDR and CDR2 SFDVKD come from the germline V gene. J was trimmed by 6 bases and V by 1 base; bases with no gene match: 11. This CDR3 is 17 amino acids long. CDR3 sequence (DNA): TGTGCCACCAGTGATTTCGCCGGACAGGGTAGGCGGGATACGCAGTATTTT. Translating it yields CATSDFAGQGRRDTQYF.

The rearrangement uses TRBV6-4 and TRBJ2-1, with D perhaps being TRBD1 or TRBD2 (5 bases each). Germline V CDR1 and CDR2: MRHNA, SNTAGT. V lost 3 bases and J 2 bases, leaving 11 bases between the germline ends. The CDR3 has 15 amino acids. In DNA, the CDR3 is TGTGCCAGCAGTGAATTCGTGGGGGCCTACAATGAGCAGTTCTTC. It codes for CASSEFVGAYNEQFF.